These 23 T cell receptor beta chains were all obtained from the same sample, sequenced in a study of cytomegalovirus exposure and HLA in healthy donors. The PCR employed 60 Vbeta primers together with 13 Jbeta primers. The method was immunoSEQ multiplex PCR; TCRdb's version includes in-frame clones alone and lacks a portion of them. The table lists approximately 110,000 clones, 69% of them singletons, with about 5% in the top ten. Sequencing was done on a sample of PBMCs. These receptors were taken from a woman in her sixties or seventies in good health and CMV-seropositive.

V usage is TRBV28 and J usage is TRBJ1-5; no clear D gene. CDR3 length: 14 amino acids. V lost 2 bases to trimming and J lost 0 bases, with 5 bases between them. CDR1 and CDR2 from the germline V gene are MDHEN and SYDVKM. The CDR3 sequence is CASSLQISNQPQHF. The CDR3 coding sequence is TGTGCCAGCAGTTTACAGATTAGCAATCAGCCCCAGCATTTT.

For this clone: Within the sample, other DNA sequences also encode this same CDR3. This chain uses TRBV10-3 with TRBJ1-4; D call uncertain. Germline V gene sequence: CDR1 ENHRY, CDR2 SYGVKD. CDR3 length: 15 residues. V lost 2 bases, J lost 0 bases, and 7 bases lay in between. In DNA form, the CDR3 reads TGTGCCATCAGTGAGACAGTTGCAACTAATGAAAAACTGTTTTTT. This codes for CAISETVATNEKLFF.

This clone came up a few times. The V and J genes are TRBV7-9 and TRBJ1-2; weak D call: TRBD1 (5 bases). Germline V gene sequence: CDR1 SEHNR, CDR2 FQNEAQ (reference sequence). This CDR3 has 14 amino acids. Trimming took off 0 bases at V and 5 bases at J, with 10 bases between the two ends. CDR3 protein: CASSLAPGTYGYTF. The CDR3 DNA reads TGTGCCAGCAGCTTAGCTCCAGGGACTTATGGCTACACCTTC.

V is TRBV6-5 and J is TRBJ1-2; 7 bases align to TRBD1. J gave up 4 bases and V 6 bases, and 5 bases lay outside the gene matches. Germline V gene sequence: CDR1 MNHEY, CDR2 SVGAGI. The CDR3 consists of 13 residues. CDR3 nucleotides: TGTGCCAGCAGCAACGGGACAGTCTATGGCTACACCTTC. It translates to CASSNGTVYGYTF.

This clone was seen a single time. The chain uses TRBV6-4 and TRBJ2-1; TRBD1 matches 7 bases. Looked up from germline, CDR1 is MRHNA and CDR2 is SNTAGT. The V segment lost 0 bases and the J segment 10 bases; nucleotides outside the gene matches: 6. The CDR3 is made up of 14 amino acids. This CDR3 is CASSDSKGAGEQFF. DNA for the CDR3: TGTGCCAGCAGTGACTCGAAGGGGGCTGGGGAGCAGTTCTTC.

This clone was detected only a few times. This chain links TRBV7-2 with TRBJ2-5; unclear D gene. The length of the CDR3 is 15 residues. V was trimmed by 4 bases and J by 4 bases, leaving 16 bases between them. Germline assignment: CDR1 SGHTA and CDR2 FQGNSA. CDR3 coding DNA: TGTGCCAGCAGCTCCCCCAGGCCCGTATCAGAGACCCAGTACTTC. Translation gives CASSSPRPVSETQYF.

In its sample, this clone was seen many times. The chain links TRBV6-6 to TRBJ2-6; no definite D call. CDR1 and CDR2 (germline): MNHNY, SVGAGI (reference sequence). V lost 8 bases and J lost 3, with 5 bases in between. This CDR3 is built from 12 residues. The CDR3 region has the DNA TGTGCCAGCCAGGTTGGGGCCAACGTCCTGACTTTC. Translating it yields CASQVGANVLTF.

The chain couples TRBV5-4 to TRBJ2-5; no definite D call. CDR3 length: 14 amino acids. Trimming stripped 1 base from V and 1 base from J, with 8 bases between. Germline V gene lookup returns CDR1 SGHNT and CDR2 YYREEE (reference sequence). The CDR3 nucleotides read TGTGCCAGCAGCTTGCGGGTAACCCAAGAGACCCAGTACTTC. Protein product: CASSLRVTQETQYF.

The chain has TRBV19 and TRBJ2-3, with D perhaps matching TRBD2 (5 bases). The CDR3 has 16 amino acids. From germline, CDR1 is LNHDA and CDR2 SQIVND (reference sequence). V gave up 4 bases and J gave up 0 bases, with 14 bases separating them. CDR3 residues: CASSNRVSGSTDTQYF. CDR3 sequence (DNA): TGTGCCAGTAGTAACCGGGTGAGCGGAAGCACAGATACGCAGTATTTT.

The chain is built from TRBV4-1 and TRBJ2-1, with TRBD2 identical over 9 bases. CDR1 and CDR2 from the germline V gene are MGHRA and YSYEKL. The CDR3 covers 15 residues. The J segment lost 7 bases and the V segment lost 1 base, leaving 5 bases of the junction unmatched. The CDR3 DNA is TGCGCCAGCAGCCAAGGAACTAGCGGGTCTAATGAGCAGTTCTTC. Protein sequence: CASSQGTSGSNEQFF.

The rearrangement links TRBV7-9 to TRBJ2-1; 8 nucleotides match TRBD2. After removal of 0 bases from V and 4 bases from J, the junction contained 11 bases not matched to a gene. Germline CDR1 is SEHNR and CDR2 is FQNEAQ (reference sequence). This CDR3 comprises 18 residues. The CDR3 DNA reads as TGTGCCAGCAGCTTAGCCCTTCGGGGGGGGTTTGCATACAATGAGCAGTTCTTC. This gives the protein CASSLALRGGFAYNEQFF.

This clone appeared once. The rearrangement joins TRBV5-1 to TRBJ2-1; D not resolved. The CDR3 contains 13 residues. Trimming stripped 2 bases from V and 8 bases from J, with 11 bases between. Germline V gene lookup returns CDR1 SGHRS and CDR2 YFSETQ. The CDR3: CASSLSALDEQFF. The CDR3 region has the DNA TGCGCCAGCAGCTTATCGGCCCTAGATGAGCAGTTCTTC.

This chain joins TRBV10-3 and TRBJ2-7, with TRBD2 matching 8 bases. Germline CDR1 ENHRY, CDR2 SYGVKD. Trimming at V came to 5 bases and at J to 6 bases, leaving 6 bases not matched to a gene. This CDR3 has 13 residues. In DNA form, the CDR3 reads TGTGCCATCAGTTCGGGGGGGCCCTCCGAGCAGTACTTC. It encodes CAISSGGPSEQYF.

Here the CDR3 DNA reads TGTGCCAGCAGCTTAGCGCTAACAGGACCGAATGAAAAACTGTTTTTT. It translates to CASSLALTGPNEKLFF. The V and J genes are TRBV7-8 and TRBJ1-4; D perhaps matches TRBD1 (5 bases). CDR3 length: 16 residues. Germline V gene lookup returns CDR1 SGHVS and CDR2 FQNEAQ. V was clipped by 0 bases and J by 5 bases, with 13 bases between them.

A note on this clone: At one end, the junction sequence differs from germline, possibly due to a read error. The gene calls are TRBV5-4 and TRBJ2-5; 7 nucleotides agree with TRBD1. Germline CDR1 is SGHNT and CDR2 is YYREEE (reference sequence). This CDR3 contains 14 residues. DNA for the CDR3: TGTGCCAGCAGCGTCCGACAGGGCCAAGAGACCCAGCACTTC. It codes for CASSVRQGQETQHF.

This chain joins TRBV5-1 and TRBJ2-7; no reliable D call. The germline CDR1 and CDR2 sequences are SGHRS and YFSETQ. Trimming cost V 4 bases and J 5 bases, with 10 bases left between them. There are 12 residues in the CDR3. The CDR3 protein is CASSATGHEQYF. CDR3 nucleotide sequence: TGCGCCAGCAGCGCTACTGGTCACGAGCAGTACTTC.

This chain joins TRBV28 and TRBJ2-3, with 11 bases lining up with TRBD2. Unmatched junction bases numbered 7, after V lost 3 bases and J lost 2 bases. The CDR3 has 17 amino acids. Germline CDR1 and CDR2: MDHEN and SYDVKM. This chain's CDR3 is CASSFLTSGAITDTQYF. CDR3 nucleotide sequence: TGTGCCAGCAGTTTCTTGACTAGCGGGGCTATCACAGATACGCAGTATTTT.

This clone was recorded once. This CDR3 reads CASSSRDKRGETQYF. CDR3 DNA sequence: TGTGCCAGCAGCTCCCGGGACAAAAGGGGGGAGACCCAGTACTTC. The chain couples TRBV7-9 to TRBJ2-5, with D perhaps TRBD1 (6 bases). CDR1 SEHNR and CDR2 FQNEAQ come from the germline V gene (reference sequence). The V gene lost 4 bases and the J gene lost 5 bases, with 17 bases spanning the gap. This CDR3 comprises 15 residues.

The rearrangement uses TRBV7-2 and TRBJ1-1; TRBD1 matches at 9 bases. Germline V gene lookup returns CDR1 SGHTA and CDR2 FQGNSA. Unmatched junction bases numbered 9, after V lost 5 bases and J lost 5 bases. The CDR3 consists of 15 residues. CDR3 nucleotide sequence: TGTGCCAGCAGCCAACGCCGGGACAGGGCTACTGAAGCTTTCTTT. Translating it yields CASSQRRDRATEAFF.

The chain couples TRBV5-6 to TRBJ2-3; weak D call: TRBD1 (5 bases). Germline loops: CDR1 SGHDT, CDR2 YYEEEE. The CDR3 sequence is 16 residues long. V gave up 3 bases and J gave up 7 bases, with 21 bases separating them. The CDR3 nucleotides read TGTGCCAGCAGCTCCCCCCACGGAGACAGAGTAAATACGCAGTATTTT. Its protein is CASSSPHGDRVNTQYF.

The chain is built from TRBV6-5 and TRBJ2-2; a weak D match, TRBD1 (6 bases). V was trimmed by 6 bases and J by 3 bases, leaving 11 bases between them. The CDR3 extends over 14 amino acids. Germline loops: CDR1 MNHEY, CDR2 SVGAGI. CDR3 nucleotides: TGTGCCAGCAGCAACAAGGGGGACACCGGGGAGCTGTTTTTT. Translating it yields CASSNKGDTGELFF.

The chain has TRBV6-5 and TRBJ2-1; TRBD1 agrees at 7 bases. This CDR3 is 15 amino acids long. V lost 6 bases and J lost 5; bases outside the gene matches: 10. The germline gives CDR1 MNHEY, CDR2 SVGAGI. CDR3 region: CASRRQGTQNNEQFF. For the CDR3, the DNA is TGTGCCAGCAGACGACAGGGTACCCAAAACAATGAGCAGTTCTTC.

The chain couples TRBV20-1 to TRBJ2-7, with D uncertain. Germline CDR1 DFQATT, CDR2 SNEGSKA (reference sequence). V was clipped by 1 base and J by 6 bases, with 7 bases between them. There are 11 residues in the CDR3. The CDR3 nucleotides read TGCAGTGCTAGAGTTAAGAGCGAGCAGTACTTC. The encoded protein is CSARVKSEQYF.